This TCR beta chain was captured by sequencing in a study of cytomegalovirus exposure and HLA in healthy donors. About the research overall: Early released data comprised tens of millions of unique TCRs from HLA-typed donors.

This CDR3 is 16 amino acids long. The trim removed 0 bases at V and 6 bases at J, leaving 10 bases unmatched. Germline-derived CDR1 and CDR2 are GTSNPN and SVGIG (reference sequence). Study-wide results and limits: Specific recognition of CMV antigens was confirmed in vitro for a few chains (all CMV-associated). Analysis was carried out at a later point, and it linked a missense DCLRE1C variant to TCR beta V- and J-gene trimming.

Primers: 60 Vbeta forward and 13 Jbeta reverse. Libraries were prepared by immunoSEQ multiplex PCR; TCRdb keeps only in-frame clonotypes and omits some of them. The repertoire shows about 72,000 clones; the top ten hold approximately 2.9%. In the case of this clone: The antigen remains unidentified.

This receptor was obtained from a man aged 40-55 years in good health and CMV-seronegative. V gene TRBV30 combines with J gene TRBJ2-2, with 7 nucleotides matching TRBD2. The sequencing input was PBMCs. The CDR3 nucleotides are TGTGCCTGGAGTGTACTCGACCCCCGGGGGGCCGGGGAGCTGTTTTTT. Its protein is CAWSVLDPRGAGELFF.